Listed below are T cell receptor beta chains from one sample, sequenced in a study of cytomegalovirus exposure and HLA in healthy donors. Clones were read by immunoSEQ multiplex PCR, and TCRdb kept only the in-frame ones, dropping some. The table records about 53,000 clones, around nine tenths of them present only once. The specimen was PBMCs. Receptors were obtained from a man younger than 35 in good health and CMV-seronegative. Both conserved end residues are trimmed from each CDR3.

v_call	j_call	cdr3_aa
TRBV27	TRBJ2-1	ASSLNTGERYNEQF
TRBV5-1	TRBJ2-1	ASRKQGAVMDEQF
TRBV7-9	TRBJ2-5	ASSFTGQGQETQY
TRBV7-8	TRBJ2-5	ASSAPTSGTIWETQY
TRBV10-3	TRBJ2-2	AISDPGARAGELF
TRBV5-1	TRBJ1-1	ASRRDRNEAF
TRBV5-4	TRBJ1-1	ASTPRSGREMNTEAF
TRBV27	TRBJ2-7	ASTQTSGSYEQY
TRBV9	TRBJ2-7	ASSPSGGLAYEQY
TRBV7-6	TRBJ2-7	ASSPRLAGGRLTSEQY
TRBV15	TRBJ2-3	ATSRDRRVPDTQY
TRBV4-1	TRBJ1-1	ASSRSGMDTEAF
TRBV9	TRBJ1-2	ASSQNPGQDDYGYT
TRBV21-1	TRBJ2-3	ASTLGRYADTQY
TRBV4-3	TRBJ2-3	ASSPDGLAGNTDTQY
TRBV14	TRBJ2-3	ASSLGLATDTQY
TRBV9	TRBJ2-7	ASSPSGTSGDSYEQY
TRBV29-1	TRBJ2-1	SADSSSYNEQF
TRBV7-2	TRBJ1-2	ASSRDRAGYGYT
TRBV7-9	TRBJ1-3	ASSLFPLGSSGNTIY
TRBV7-9	TRBJ2-7	ASSLGAGAYEQY
TRBV7-3	TRBJ2-1	ASSQVLAGYNEQF
TRBV9	TRBJ2-2	ASSPGGGVGTGELF
TRBV27	TRBJ1-5	ASSFGRYSNQPQH
TRBV19	TRBJ2-3	ASSILAGARTDTQY
TRBV27	TRBJ2-1	ATAYRGHSYNEQF
TRBV7-3	TRBJ2-3	ASSTRGAGGHTDTQY
TRBV5-6	TRBJ2-5	ASSFGGVLGEIKETQY
TRBV18	TRBJ1-5	ASSPSFQVQPQH
TRBV7-2	TRBJ2-7	ASSFQLGPTYEQY